This T cell receptor (beta chain) was captured in a study of PD-1 blockade in mismatch repair-deficient tumors. Time point reported: 10-day in vitro stimulation with candidate neoantigen peptide 2. TCRs were sequenced from three patients responding to pembrolizumab. The CDR3 is 14 residues long. Sequencing used immunoSEQ multiplex PCR; TCRdb keeps in-frame clones, though not all of them. The data hold 8,500 to 10,000 clones, with approximately 86% observed a single time. On this clone itself: Antigen specificity is unknown.

The chain uses TRBV12-2 and TRBJ2-7; TRBD2, the table's D call, was not compared with the DNA. TRBV12-2 is classified as a pseudogene. The sequence was collected from an adult with mismatch repair-deficient cancer. This material consisted of cells cultured in vitro, taken from a patient treated with pembrolizumab. The CDR3 loop is CASRLSGLAMRQYF. CDR3 in DNA: TGTGCAAGTCGCTTATCGGGACTAGCGATGAGGCAGTACTTC.